The next 20 T cell receptor beta chains were all read from a single sample in a study of human T cells and chemical hapten exposure. This sample's time point: patch test 2, 6 weeks after DPC sensitization. Treatment given: therapeutic diphenylcyclopropenone sensitization with weekly scalp DPC. Via MiXCR, TCRdb re-called the RACE reads, giving one row per CDR3 protein. Among 360,000 or so distinct CDR3 sequences, under 6.5% were seen once, and the ten largest hold 5% to 6%. The specimen comprised whole blood, sampled in connection with sensitization to the hapten diphenylcyclopropenone (DPC). All receptors derive from a woman aged 18-29 years with alopecia areata. Some clones in this sample may be carry-over from other donors' samples.

This clonotype was seen repeatedly, ten times or more. This chain links TRBV19 with TRBJ2-2; the D gene is possibly TRBD2 (6 bases). Germline V gene lookup returns CDR1 LNHDA and CDR2 SQIVND (reference sequence). CDR3 length: 15 residues. V gave up 5 bases and J gave up 7 bases, with 17 bases separating them. CDR3 nucleotides: TGTGCCAGTAGTGCACGGGGGAACCGGGTCGGGGAGCTGTTTTTT. Amino acid sequence: CASSARGNRVGELFF.

In its sample, this clonotype was seen a few times. V is TRBV6-5 and J is TRBJ2-7; 15 nucleotides align to TRBD2. Trimming cost V 6 bases and J 2 bases; bases outside gene matches: 5. CDR1 MNHEY and CDR2 SVGAGI come from the germline V gene. The length of the CDR3 is 16 residues. CDR3 in DNA: TGTGCCAGCAGAGGGACTAGCGGGGGGCCCACCTACGAGCAGTACTTC. Its translation: CASRGTSGGPTYEQYF.

This clonotype was recorded at least ten times. The V call is TRBV20-1, the J call TRBJ2-7, with D unresolved. The CDR3 contains 13 residues. V shed 3 bases and J shed 10 bases, with 19 bases lying between them. Germline V gene sequence: CDR1 DFQATT, CDR2 SNEGSKA (reference sequence). CDR3 DNA: TGCAGTGCTAGTGATTTTGAACTGACAAGACAGTACTTC. The encoded protein is CSASDFELTRQYF.

This clonotype was seen only a few times. J is TRBJ1-2 and V is TRBV28, with D possibly matching TRBD1 (5 bases). Germline V lookup: CDR1 MDHEN, CDR2 SYDVKM. V was trimmed by 3 bases and J by 1 base, leaving 9 bases between them. The CDR3 is 14 amino acids. Written as DNA, the CDR3 is TGTGCCAGCAGTTTGTCAGGGCTTAACTATGGCTACACCTTC. This codes for CASSLSGLNYGYTF.

Points on this clonotype: Possible read error: a much larger clone is one base away. The chain has TRBV7-2 and TRBJ2-3; perhaps TRBD1 as D (6 bases). The CDR3 is 15 residues long. Per germline, CDR1 SGHTA and CDR2 FQGNSA. CDR3 DNA: TGTGCCAGCTGCTTAGATGGCACCAGGGGAGATACGCAGTATTTT. Amino acids: CASCLDGTRGDTQYF.

This clonotype showed up many times. The chain uses TRBV7-2 and TRBJ1-5; D is undetermined. The CDR3 length is 15 residues. Germline V gene data show CDR1 as SGHTA and CDR2 as FQGNSA. V lost 6 bases, J lost 1 base, and 13 bases lay in between. The CDR3 coding sequence is TGTGCCAGCAGTCCCGTGGGGAGGAGCAATCAGCCCCAGCATTTT. Translation gives CASSPVGRSNQPQHF.

The sample holds a few counts of this clonotype. The rearrangement joins TRBV7-2 to TRBJ2-3; 8 bases are shared with TRBD1. Per the germline V gene, CDR1 is SGHTA and CDR2 is FQGNSA. The CDR3 has 15 residues. The junction had 6 bases not matched to a gene; V was cut back by 5 bases and J by 2 bases. The CDR3 DNA follows: TGTGCCAGCAGCATGACAGGGGACAACACAGATACGCAGTATTTT. Protein: CASSMTGDNTDTQYF.

This clonotype has ten or more counts. CDR3 sequence reads: CASSYSAGGNEQFF. The CDR3 region has the DNA TGTGCCAGCAGTTACTCCGCAGGGGGCAATGAGCAGTTCTTC. J is TRBJ2-1 and V is TRBV6-2 or TRBV6-3, with 7 bases identical to TRBD1. J was trimmed by 6 bases and V by 0 bases; bases with no gene match: 2. Germline V CDR1 and CDR2: MNHEY, SVGEGT. The CDR3 totals 14 residues.

This clonotype was counted ten times or more. V gene TRBV20-1 combines with J gene TRBJ2-3; TRBD2 matches at 11 bases. CDR1 DFQATT and CDR2 SNEGSKA come from the germline V gene (reference sequence). CDR3 length equals 17 residues. Unmatched junction bases numbered 11, after V lost 6 bases and J lost 0 bases. CDR3 residues: CSAPGLAGIFSTDTQYF. The DNA of the CDR3 is TGCAGTGCGCCCGGACTAGCGGGCATCTTTAGCACAGATACGCAGTATTTT.

The table lists this clonotype with many counts. The chain recombines TRBV28 with TRBJ1-1; D is unresolved. Per the germline V gene, CDR1 is MDHEN and CDR2 is SYDVKM. The V end was cut by 3 bases, the J end by 6 bases, with 11 bases between. The CDR3 spans 13 residues. For the CDR3, the DNA is TGTGCCAGCAGTTTCTGGAAATCAGCTGAAGCTTTCTTT. This gives the protein CASSFWKSAEAFF.

The chain joins TRBV28 to TRBJ1-4; D call uncertain. CDR1 is MDHEN, CDR2 SYDVKM, per germline. The CDR3 has 16 amino acids. Trimming took 6 bases from V and 0 from J, leaving 14 bases between them. The CDR3 DNA reads TGTGCCAGCAGGCTCCGTATCCCAGCAACTAATGAAAAACTGTTTTTT. It is translated as CASRLRIPATNEKLFF.

The table lists this clonotype with many counts. V is TRBV10-3 and J is TRBJ1-5, with 9 bases that match TRBD1. V was pared by 3 bases and J by 2 bases, with 5 bases of the junction left unmatched. CDR1 and CDR2 from the germline V gene are ENHRY and SYGVKD. This CDR3 comprises 16 residues. The CDR3 region is CAISETGGKGNQPQHF. CDR3 coding DNA: TGTGCCATCAGTGAAACAGGGGGCAAGGGCAATCAGCCCCAGCATTTT.

The CDR3 nucleotides read TGCAGTGCTAGAGTAGGCAGCATGAACACTGAAGCTTTCTTT. It specifies CSARVGSMNTEAFF. The chain recombines TRBV20-1 with TRBJ1-1; no clear D gene. V was clipped by 1 base and J by 0 bases, with 9 bases between them. The CDR3 sequence is 14 residues long. The V gene's germline CDR1 is DFQATT and CDR2 SNEGSKA (reference sequence).

J is TRBJ1-1 and V is TRBV6-5; D gene ambiguous. The V end lost 5 bases, the J end lost 2 bases, and 9 bases lay between the germline ends. CDR3 length: 13 amino acids. Germline CDR1 reads MNHEY; CDR2 reads SVGAGI. In nucleotides, the CDR3 is TGTGCCAGCAGTAACAAGGCCAACACTGAAGCTTTCTTT. Its protein is CASSNKANTEAFF.

This clonotype was detected only a few times. The chain carries TRBV4-3 and TRBJ2-1; D might be TRBD2 (7 bases). The CDR3 has 14 residues. Trimming removed 4 bases at V and 8 bases at J, with 15 bases between. The germline gives CDR1 LGHNA, CDR2 YSLEER. DNA for the CDR3: TGCGCCAGCAGCCTGCAGAGGGGGGGCGATGAGCAGTTCTTC. This gives the protein CASSLQRGGDEQFF.

V usage is TRBV28 and J usage is TRBJ2-2, with 7 bases fitting TRBD2. The CDR3 spans 15 residues. Unmatched junction bases numbered 8, after V lost 7 bases and J lost 3 bases. From germline, CDR1 is MDHEN and CDR2 SYDVKM. The DNA for the CDR3 is TGTGCCAGCACCCTGGGGAGGGGTTACACCGGGGAGCTGTTTTTT. Translated, it gives CASTLGRGYTGELFF.

Ten or more counts support this clonotype. The rearrangement joins TRBV12-3 or TRBV12-4 to TRBJ1-5, with a weak D call TRBD1 (5 bases). V dropped 7 bases and J dropped 6 bases, with 16 bases sitting between them. The CDR3 loop spans 14 amino acids. The CDR3, as DNA: TGTGCCAGCACGCTGACGGGGCTTAGTCAGCCCCAGCATTTT. Its translation is CASTLTGLSQPQHF.

The chain is built from TRBV19 and TRBJ1-2; unclear D gene. V lost 7 bases and J 4 bases, leaving 16 bases between the germline ends. The germline CDR1 and CDR2 sequences are LNHDA and SQIVND (reference sequence). The CDR3 has 14 residues. CDR3 DNA sequence: TGTGCCAGTACCCTACCGGTGCAGGTCTATGGCTACACCTTC. Translation gives CASTLPVQVYGYTF.

The chain links TRBV14 to TRBJ1-1; D uncertain. The germline gives CDR1 SGHDN, CDR2 FVKESK. This CDR3 region has 13 residues. Trimming shortened V by 3 bases and J by 10 bases, and 15 bases separated the two germline ends. This chain's CDR3 is CASSHLDGNLAFF. CDR3 in DNA: TGTGCCAGCAGCCATTTGGACGGAAATTTAGCTTTCTTT.

This clonotype was observed many times. The J gene is TRBJ1-1, the V gene TRBV7-8; D is unclear. CDR1 and CDR2 (germline): SGHVS, FQNEAQ. V lost 2 bases and J 1 base, leaving 11 bases between the germline ends. The CDR3 loop spans 15 amino acids. The chain's CDR3 is CASSLLTATNTEAFF. The CDR3 DNA follows: TGTGCCAGCAGCTTACTGACGGCTACGAACACTGAAGCTTTCTTT. Combining the CDR3 with reference TRBV7-8 and TRBJ1-1 gives the whole variable domain GAGVSQSPRYKVAKRGQDVALRCDPISGHVSLFWYQQALGQGPEFLTYFQNEAQLDKSGLPSDRFFAERPEGSVSTLKIQRTQQEDSAVYLCASSLLTATNTEAFFGQGTRLTVV.